The next 3 T cell receptor beta chains were all read from a single sample in a study of control samples from healthy donors and cancer patients. The repertoire was sequenced with immunoSEQ multiplex PCR; TCRdb's copy has only in-frame clones and lacks some. This table has about 46,000 clones, roughly 90% appearing once. Sequenced sample: PBMCs. All receptors derive from a middle-aged man with head and neck cancer.

The V call is TRBV19, the J call TRBJ1-2; 7 nucleotides agree with TRBD1. The CDR3 contains 16 residues. The germline V gene encodes CDR1 LNHDA and CDR2 SQIVND (reference sequence). V shed 0 bases, J shed 4 bases, and the junction held 8 bases outside the gene matches. As DNA, the CDR3 is TGTGCCAGTAGTATAGAGGGACAGACGATAAGCTATGGCTACACCTTC. Protein: CASSIEGQTISYGYTF.

The chain employs TRBV27 and TRBJ2-1; a weak D match, TRBD1 (6 bases). The CDR3 length is 14 residues. In germline, CDR1 is MNHEY, CDR2 SMNVEV (reference sequence). V lost 7 bases and J 4 bases, leaving 14 bases between the germline ends. Here the CDR3 reads CASTNPTGYNEQFF. CDR3 DNA: TGTGCCAGCACCAACCCCACAGGGTACAATGAGCAGTTCTTC.

The V gene is TRBV7-2, the J gene TRBJ2-7; 9 bases map to TRBD1. Trimming cost V 7 bases and J 0 bases; bases outside gene matches: 7. The germline CDR1 and CDR2 sequences are SGHTA and FQGNSA. The CDR3 loop spans 15 amino acids. The CDR3 reads CASKGDRANSYEQYF. The CDR3 nucleotides read TGTGCCAGCAAAGGGGACAGGGCTAACTCCTACGAGCAGTACTTC. The whole variable domain, filled in from reference TRBV7-2 and TRBJ2-7, reads GAGVSQSPSNKVTEKGKDVELRCDPISGHTALYWYRQSLGQGLEFLIYFQGNSAPDKSGLPSDRFSAERTGGSVSTLTIQRTQQEDSAVYLCASKGDRANSYEQYFGPGTRLTVT.